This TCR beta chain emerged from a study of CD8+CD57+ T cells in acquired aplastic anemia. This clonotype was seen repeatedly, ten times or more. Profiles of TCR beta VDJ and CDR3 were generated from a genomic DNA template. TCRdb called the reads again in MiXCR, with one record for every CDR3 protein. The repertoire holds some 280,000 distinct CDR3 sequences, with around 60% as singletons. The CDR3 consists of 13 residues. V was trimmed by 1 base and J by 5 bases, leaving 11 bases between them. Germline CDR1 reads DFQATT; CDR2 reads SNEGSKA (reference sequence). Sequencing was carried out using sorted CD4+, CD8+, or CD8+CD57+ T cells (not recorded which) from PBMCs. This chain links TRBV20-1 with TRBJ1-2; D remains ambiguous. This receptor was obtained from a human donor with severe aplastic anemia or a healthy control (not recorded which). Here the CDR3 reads CSARASLQYGYTF. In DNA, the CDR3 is TGCAGTGCTAGAGCGTCTCTTCAATATGGCTACACCTTC.